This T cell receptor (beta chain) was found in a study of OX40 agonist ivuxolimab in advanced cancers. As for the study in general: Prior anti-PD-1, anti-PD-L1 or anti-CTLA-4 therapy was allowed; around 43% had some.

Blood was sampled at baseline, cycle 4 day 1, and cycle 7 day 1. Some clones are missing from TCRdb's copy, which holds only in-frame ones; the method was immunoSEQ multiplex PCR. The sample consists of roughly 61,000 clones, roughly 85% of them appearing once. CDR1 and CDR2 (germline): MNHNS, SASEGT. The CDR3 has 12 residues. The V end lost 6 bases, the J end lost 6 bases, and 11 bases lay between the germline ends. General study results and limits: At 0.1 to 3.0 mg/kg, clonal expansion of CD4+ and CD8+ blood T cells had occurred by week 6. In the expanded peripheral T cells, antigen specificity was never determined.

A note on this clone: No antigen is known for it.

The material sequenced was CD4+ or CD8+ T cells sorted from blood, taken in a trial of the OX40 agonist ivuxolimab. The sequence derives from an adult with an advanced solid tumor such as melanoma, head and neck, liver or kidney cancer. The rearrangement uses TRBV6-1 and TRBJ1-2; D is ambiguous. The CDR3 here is CASSATEDGYTF. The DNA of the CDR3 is TGTGCCAGCAGCGCCACAGAGGATGGCTACACCTTC.